Detailed here is one T cell receptor beta chain. As handled by the study authors: The assay estimated nucleated cells by amplifying reference gene primers. This table comes from immunoSEQ multiplex PCR, and its TCRdb copy is limited to in-frame clones, with some not included. V and J calls and clone size follow that table, whereas D and trimming were derived from the DNA. Here the sample spans about 380,000 clones, 88% being singletons. The data belong to a study of blood T cell repertoires in COVID-19. The overall study: The analysed material was cDNA or gDNA that came from T cells, B-cell-depleted T cells, or PBMCs.

V was clipped by 0 bases and J by 7 bases, with 9 bases between them. The CDR3 sequence is 13 residues long. CDR1 is LNHNV, CDR2 YYDKDF, per germline (reference sequence). Material for sequencing was PBMCs or T cells enriched from blood (not recorded which). V is TRBV15 and J is TRBJ1-1; no definite D call. This TCR was recovered from a woman in her late teens or twenties who had recovered from COVID-19. CDR3 DNA sequence: TGTGCCACCAGCAGAGATTCGGGGAGTGAAGCTTTCTTT. The encoded protein is CATSRDSGSEAFF.